The T cell receptor (beta chain) described here comes from a study of shared clonotypes between healthy human individuals. The study separated CD4+ cells into CD45RA+ naive and CD45RA-negative memory subsets. Data came from immunoSEQ multiplex PCR; TCRdb stores just in-frame clones and leaves some out. This sample has over a million clones, with more than 95% found just once. The CDR3 spans 17 residues. Germline CDR1 is MDHEN and CDR2 is SYDVKM. The germline V and J ends were trimmed by 7 bases and 9 bases, with 28 bases remaining between them. Sample: naive CD4+ T cells sorted from blood. The subset: CD45RA+ positively selected. V gene TRBV28 combines with J gene TRBJ1-5; TRBD1 is a possible D gene (5 bases). The sequence derives from a man in his thirties or forties in good health. The CDR3 coding sequence is TGTGCCAGCACCGAAGCGGGCTATGGGGCCACACGGGGGCCCCAGCATTTT. Residues: CASTEAGYGATRGPQHF.